Below, one TCR beta chain is given with its context. The antigen is undetermined. Healthy individuals who donated bone marrow served as the donors. This sample was taken from a study of cytomegalovirus exposure and HLA in healthy donors. General study findings and limits: In a later analysis, productive TCRs from donors in an Asian-associated ancestry cluster reportedly carried fewer N-insertions than the cohort mean. TCR sequences were mostly rare, though some public TCRs occurred in many donors. The authors considered a cluster of highly shared sequence variants likely to be a sequencing artifact.

The primer mix had 60 Vbeta and 13 Jbeta primers. Here immunoSEQ multiplex PCR was the method, and the copy in TCRdb shows in-frame clones only, minus some. This table has roughly 150,000 clones, about 68% appearing once. The V gene's germline CDR1 is ENHRY and CDR2 SYGVKD. This CDR3 contains 13 residues. V lost 6 bases to trimming and J lost 5 bases, with 14 bases between them. The sequence was obtained from a female donor in good health and CMV-seronegative. V is TRBV10-3 and J is TRBJ2-7, with TRBD2 as a possible D gene (6 bases). Sequencing used PBMCs. This chain's CDR3 is CAIRRDSTHEQYF. DNA of the CDR3: TGTGCCATCAGGCGGGACTCTACCCACGAGCAGTACTTC.